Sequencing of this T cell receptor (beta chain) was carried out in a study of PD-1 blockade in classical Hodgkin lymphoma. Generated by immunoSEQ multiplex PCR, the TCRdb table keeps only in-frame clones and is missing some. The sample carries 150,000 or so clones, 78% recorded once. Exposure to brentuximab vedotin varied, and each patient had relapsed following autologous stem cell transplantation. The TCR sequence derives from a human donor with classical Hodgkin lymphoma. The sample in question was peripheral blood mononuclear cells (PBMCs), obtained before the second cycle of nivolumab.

CDR3 nucleotides: TGTGCCAGCAGTGAGACCCCTTCGCAGTTCTTC. Protein product: CASSETPSQFF. The genes are TRBV6-1 and TRBJ2-1; unclear D gene. This CDR3 has 11 residues. Germline V gene lookup returns CDR1 MNHNS and CDR2 SASEGT. Trimming removed 3 bases from V and 12 bases from J, with 9 bases in between.